One and the same sample provided the 11 T cell receptor beta chains below, sequenced in a study of shared clonotypes between healthy human individuals. Clones were sequenced by immunoSEQ multiplex PCR, and TCRdb holds only the in-frame ones, with some missing. The data contain about 1 million clones, under 80% of them singletons. The sample taken for sequencing was memory CD4+ T cells sorted from blood. Documented subset: CD45RA-negative fraction. The receptors shown here come from a man aged 18 to 30 in good health.

The V and J genes are TRBV7-6 and TRBJ1-3, with a weak D call TRBD1 (6 bases). This CDR3 is built from 15 residues. Trimming shortened V by 1 base and J by 2 bases, and 9 bases separated the two germline ends. Germline CDR1 SGHVS, CDR2 FNYEAQ. CDR3 sequence (DNA): TGTGCCAGCAGCTTAGAGGGGGGGACTGGAAACACCATATATTTT. As protein: CASSLEGGTGNTIYF.

The gene calls are TRBV10-1 and TRBJ2-3; D is ambiguous. The CDR3 length is 13 residues. Trimming left V 2 bases short and J 2 bases short, with 5 bases between. Germline V gene data show CDR1 as WNHNN and CDR2 as SYGVQD (reference sequence). The CDR3 DNA reads TGCGCCAGCAGTGAGGGCCCCACAGATACGCAGTATTTT. Translating gives CASSEGPTDTQYF.

The CDR3 DNA reads as TGTGCCAGCAGCCCCGACAGGGGAGCCCCCTACGAGCAGTACTTC. It yields the protein CASSPDRGAPYEQYF. V gene TRBV11-1 combines with J gene TRBJ2-7; 8 nucleotides line up with TRBD1. Unmatched junction bases numbered 8, after V lost 5 bases and J lost 2 bases. CDR1 SGHAT and CDR2 FQDESV come from the germline V gene (reference sequence). The CDR3 runs to 15 residues.

The chain uses TRBV18 and TRBJ2-4, with D hard to call. With 3 bases removed from V and 0 bases from J, the gap between germline ends came to 15 bases. The CDR3 runs to 17 residues. Looked up from germline, CDR1 is KGHSH and CDR2 is LQKENI. DNA for the CDR3: TGTGCCAGCTCACCCGTCTATGGATCGTCAGCCAAAAACATTCAGTACTTC. As protein: CASSPVYGSSAKNIQYF.

This rearrangement joins TRBV5-5 to TRBJ1-6, with 8 nucleotides matching TRBD1. Germline V CDR1 and CDR2: SGHKS, YYEKEE (reference sequence). This CDR3 comprises 15 residues. Trimming cost V 5 bases and J 6 bases; bases outside gene matches: 7. The CDR3 DNA is TGTGCCAGCAGTAAGGACAGGGTACTTAATTCACCCCTCCACTTT. Translated: CASSKDRVLNSPLHF.

The V and J genes are TRBV30 and TRBJ1-6, with D hard to call. The CDR3 runs 12 residues. Germline CDR1 and CDR2: GTSNPN and SVGIG (reference sequence). V was trimmed by 0 bases and J by 13 bases, leaving 10 bases between them. The CDR3 protein is CAWSVPTLPLHF. The CDR3, as DNA: TGTGCCTGGAGTGTACCAACTTTGCCCCTCCACTTT.

V gene TRBV5-1 combines with J gene TRBJ2-3; D is unresolved. The germline V and J ends were trimmed by 4 bases and 0 bases, with 9 bases remaining between them. The CDR3 runs to 14 residues. Germline V gene data show CDR1 as SGHRS and CDR2 as YFSETQ. In DNA form, the CDR3 reads TGCGCCAGCAGCAGAACAGATAGCACAGATACGCAGTATTTT. Translating gives CASSRTDSTDTQYF. The complete variable domain, with remaining parts taken from reference TRBV5-1 and TRBJ2-3, reads KAGVTQTPRYLIKTRGQQVTLSCSPISGHRSVSWYQQTPGQGLQFLFEYFSETQRNKGNFPGRFSGRQFSNSRSEMNVSTLELGDSALYLCASSRTDSTDTQYFGPGTRLTVL.

The table lists this clone with a few counts. This chain connects TRBV9 to TRBJ2-3; 10 nucleotides align to TRBD2. Looked up from germline, CDR1 is SGDLS and CDR2 is YYNGEE. The CDR3 runs 15 residues. The V segment lost 3 bases and the J segment 6 bases; nucleotides outside the gene matches: 7. CDR3 sequence: CASSGSGGPEDTQYF. CDR3 DNA sequence: TGTGCCAGCAGCGGTAGCGGGGGGCCTGAGGATACGCAGTATTTT. Full variable domain (outside the CDR3, taken from reference TRBV9 and TRBJ2-3): DSGVTQTPKHLITATGQRVTLRCSPRSGDLSVYWYQQSLDQGLQFLIQYYNGEERAKGNILERFSAQQFPDLHSELNLSSLELGDSALYFCASSGSGGPEDTQYFGPGTRLTVL.

CDR3 DNA sequence: TGTGCCAGCAGTGATTCCGGGACAGGGGGAGAGACCCAGTACTTC. This codes for CASSDSGTGGETQYF. The chain has TRBV25-1 and TRBJ2-5, with 11 positions matching TRBD1. J was trimmed by 4 bases and V by 3 bases; bases with no gene match: 4. Germline V gene data show CDR1 as MGHDK and CDR2 as SYGVNS. This CDR3 has 15 residues.

The genes are TRBV5-4 and TRBJ2-1, with a weak D call TRBD1 (5 bases). The V and J ends lost 1 base and 4 bases respectively, with 15 bases between them. This CDR3 contains 16 residues. Germline V gene sequence: CDR1 SGHNT, CDR2 YYREEE (reference sequence). As DNA, the CDR3 is TGTGCCAGCAGCTTGTCAGGGAAGACCTATTACAATGAGCAGTTCTTC. Protein: CASSLSGKTYYNEQFF.

DNA for the CDR3: TGCAGCGTTGAGGGCGGAGCGGGGGGGAACAATGAGCAGTTCTTC. As protein: CSVEGGAGGNNEQFF. The chain is built from TRBV29-1 and TRBJ2-1, with 10 bases aligning to TRBD2. This CDR3 is 15 amino acids long. From germline, CDR1 is SQVTM and CDR2 ANQGSEA. V lost 3 bases and J lost 5; bases outside the gene matches: 7.